This TCR beta chain was profiled in a study of OX40 agonist ivuxolimab in advanced cancers. Study as a whole: Patients receiving dose escalation had hepatocellular carcinoma, melanoma, renal cell or head and neck cancer. Whole-study findings and limits: Clonal expansion was seen in CD4+ and CD8+ blood T cells by week 6 at 0.1 to 3.0 mg/kg. Also present in some nonresponders was a low level of normalized T-cell clonal expansion.

As to this clone: The antigen is undetermined.

Sequencing was performed with immunoSEQ multiplex PCR; in TCRdb, only in-frame clones are kept and a portion is missing. The data hold tens of thousands of clones, with about 81% observed a single time. On cycle 4 day 1 and cycle 7 day 1, as well as at baseline, blood was sampled. The source was CD4+ or CD8+ T cells sorted from blood, collected in a trial of the OX40 agonist ivuxolimab. This TCR came from an adult with an advanced solid tumor such as melanoma, head and neck, liver or kidney cancer.

The chain's CDR3 is CACVWGSYNSPLHF. The CDR3 region has the DNA TGTGCCTGCGTATGGGGCTCCTATAATTCACCCCTCCACTTT. The chain combines TRBV30 with TRBJ1-6; D unresolved. V lost 6 bases and J 0 bases, leaving 9 bases between the germline ends. The CDR3 is 14 residues long. The germline gives CDR1 GTSNPN, CDR2 SVGIG (reference sequence).